These 9 T cell receptor beta chains were sequenced from one sample in a study of Ad26.COV2.S vaccination and SARS-CoV-2 variants. Measured with immunoSEQ multiplex PCR; TCRdb has only the in-frame clones, and not every one. The table shows about 480,000 clones, with 70% to 90% occurring only once. Treatment given: 15 to 20 received Ad26.COV2.S at low or high dose, single or two shots; about 5 received placebo; per-sample allocation not given. Each sample was drawn 63 days after the first injection (of vaccine or placebo). The specimen comprised peripheral blood, sampled in a trial of Ad26.COV2.S vaccine versus placebo. Source of these receptors: a person aged 18-60 years who received the Ad26.COV2.S COVID-19 vaccine or a placebo.

This clone was seen many times. The chain joins TRBV10-3 to TRBJ2-3, with D perhaps matching TRBD1 (6 bases). CDR1 and CDR2 from the germline V gene are ENHRY and SYGVKD. Trimming stripped 7 bases from V and 2 bases from J, with 16 bases between. The CDR3 has 15 amino acids. The CDR3 region has the DNA TGTGCCATCAATTCGGACAGAACCTACACAGATACGCAGTATTTT. Its translation: CAINSDRTYTDTQYF.

The chain couples TRBV18 to TRBJ2-7; a possible D gene is TRBD1 (6 bases). Trimming removed 5 bases at V and 4 bases at J, with 15 bases between. This CDR3 has 14 residues. The germline V gene encodes CDR1 KGHSH and CDR2 LQKENI. CDR3 DNA sequence: TGTGCCAGCTCAGCCGGGACACGGACTTACGAGCAGTACTTC. Translation: CASSAGTRTYEQYF.

This rearrangement joins TRBV9 to TRBJ2-2; no definite D call. With 2 bases removed from V and 7 bases from J, the gap between germline ends came to 6 bases. Germline V gene data show CDR1 as SGDLS and CDR2 as YYNGEE. The CDR3 length is 12 residues. The CDR3 here is CASSVSDGELFF. The DNA for the CDR3 is TGTGCCAGCAGCGTTTCCGACGGGGAGCTGTTTTTT.

V is TRBV9 and J is TRBJ2-7; 8 nucleotides match TRBD2. This CDR3 has 15 amino acids. Germline CDR1 and CDR2: SGDLS and YYNGEE. V was pared by 4 bases and J by 5 bases, with 11 bases of the junction left unmatched. The DNA of the CDR3 is TGTGCCAGCAGCCCCGGGGGGGGTGCATTAAACGAGCAGTACTTC. This gives the protein CASSPGGGALNEQYF. The whole variable domain, filled in from reference TRBV9 and TRBJ2-7, reads DSGVTQTPKHLITATGQRVTLRCSPRSGDLSVYWYQQSLDQGLQFLIQYYNGEERAKGNILERFSAQQFPDLHSELNLSSLELGDSALYFCASSPGGGALNEQYFGPGTRLTVT.

This clone was seen a few times. V gene TRBV28 combines with J gene TRBJ1-5; D is uncertain. CDR3 length: 13 residues. CDR1 MDHEN and CDR2 SYDVKM come from the germline V gene. Trimming removed 6 bases from V and 4 bases from J, with 10 bases in between. CDR3 coding DNA: TGTGCCAGCAGCTACTGGGGTAATCAGCCCCAGCATTTT. It codes for CASSYWGNQPQHF.

The rearrangement joins TRBV7-2 to TRBJ2-3, with 12 positions matching TRBD2. CDR3 size: 13 residues. CDR1 and CDR2 from the germline V gene are SGHTA and FQGNSA. Unmatched junction bases numbered 2, after V lost 5 bases and J lost 8 bases. Here the CDR3 reads CASSPSGRGTQYF. The CDR3 DNA is TGTGCCAGCAGCCCTAGCGGGAGGGGTACGCAGTATTTT.

V is TRBV7-2 and J is TRBJ2-3, with 10 nucleotides matching TRBD2. The CDR3 length is 16 residues. CDR1 is SGHTA and CDR2 is FQGNSA in the germline V gene. J gave up 8 bases and V 4 bases, and 12 bases lay outside the gene matches. CDR3 in amino acids: CASSWGGTSVSGTQYF. The CDR3 nucleotides are TGTGCCAGCAGCTGGGGCGGGACTAGCGTATCCGGTACGCAGTATTTT.

The genes are TRBV27 and TRBJ2-6, with a tentative D call TRBD2 (6 bases). The CDR3 runs 17 residues. The germline V and J ends were trimmed by 8 bases and 0 bases, with 17 bases remaining between them. Germline assignment: CDR1 MNHEY and CDR2 SMNVEV (reference sequence). CDR3 nucleotide sequence: TGTGCCAGCCATCGGGGGTTCCCGAGCTCTGGGGCCAACGTCCTGACTTTC. This sequence encodes CASHRGFPSSGANVLTF.

The table lists this clone with a few counts. This chain connects TRBV20-1 to TRBJ2-3; 8 bases match TRBD1. The V gene's germline CDR1 is DFQATT and CDR2 SNEGSKA (reference sequence). The CDR3 extends over 10 amino acids. The CDR3 DNA follows: TGCCTCGGACAGGGCGATACGCAGTATTTT. Translation: CLGQGDTQYF.